The T cell receptor beta chain under discussion was sequenced for a study of T cells in Graves' hyperthyroidism and ophthalmopathy. RNA transcripts were the template for amplifying TCR beta CDR3 regions. The study used the HTBI primer set for a first-round RT-PCR of the TCR CDR3. TCRdb called the multiplex PCR reads again in MiXCR, with one record for every CDR3 protein. The table has hundreds of thousands of distinct CDR3 sequences, 13% to 15% seen once; the top ten hold roughly 19%. Ophthalmopathy patients had Clinical Activity Score at least 3, NOSPECS grade at least 4, duration under 3 months. Each diagnosis was grounded in clinical symptoms, serum thyroxine and TRAb, thyroid ultrasound, and orbital computed tomography. Germline CDR1 LNHDA, CDR2 SQIVND (reference sequence). V lost 5 bases, J lost 0 bases, and 14 bases lay in between. This CDR3 is 16 amino acids long. A few counts support this clonotype.

The chain couples TRBV19 to TRBJ2-1, with D perhaps TRBD2 (6 bases). This clonotype originated in a woman aged 60 to 75 with Graves' ophthalmopathy. Sequencing used blood. CDR3: CASSAELASSYNEQFF. The CDR3, as DNA: TGTGCCAGTAGTGCAGAGCTAGCGAGCTCCTACAATGAGCAGTTCTTC.